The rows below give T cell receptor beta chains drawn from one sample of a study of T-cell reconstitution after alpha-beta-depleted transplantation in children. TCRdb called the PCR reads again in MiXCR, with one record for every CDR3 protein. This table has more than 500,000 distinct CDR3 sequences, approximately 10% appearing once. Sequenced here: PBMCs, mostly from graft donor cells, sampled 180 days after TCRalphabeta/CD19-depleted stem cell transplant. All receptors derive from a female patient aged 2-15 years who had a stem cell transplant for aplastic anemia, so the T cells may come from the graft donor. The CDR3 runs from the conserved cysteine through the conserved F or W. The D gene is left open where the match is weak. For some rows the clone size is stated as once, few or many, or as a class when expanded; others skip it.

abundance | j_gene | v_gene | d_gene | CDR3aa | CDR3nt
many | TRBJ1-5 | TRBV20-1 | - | CSAKQGNQPQHF | TGCAGTGCAAAACAGGGAAATCAGCCCCAGCATTTT
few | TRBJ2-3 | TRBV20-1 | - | CSERHTDTQYF | TGCAGCGAGCGACACACAGATACGCAGTATTTT
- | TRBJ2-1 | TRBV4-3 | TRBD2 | CASSLTSGRYYNEQFF | TGCGCCAGCAGCCTCACTAGCGGGAGATATTACAATGAGCAGTTCTTC
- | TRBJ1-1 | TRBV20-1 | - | CSASTVRGAAVGTEAFF | TGCAGTGCCTCGACGGTCCGAGGGGCCGCGGTTGGCACTGAAGCTTTCTTT
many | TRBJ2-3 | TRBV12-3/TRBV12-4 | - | CASSPIRTATDTQYF | TGTGCCAGCAGTCCGATAAGGACAGCGACAGATACGCAGTATTTT
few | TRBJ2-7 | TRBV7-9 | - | CASSQTGRNYEQYF | TGTGCCAGCAGCCAAACAGGGAGGAACTACGAGCAGTACTTC
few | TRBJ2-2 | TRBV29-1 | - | CSVPGSRPGELFF | TGCAGCGTGCCGGGATCTCGCCCCGGGGAGCTGTTTTTT
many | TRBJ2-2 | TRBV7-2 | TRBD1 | CASSFRDRGSTGELFF | TGTGCCAGCAGCTTCCGGGACAGGGGGTCCACCGGGGAGCTGTTTTTT
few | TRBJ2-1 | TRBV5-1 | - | CASSSTGMGNNEQFF | TGCGCCAGCAGCTCCACAGGGATGGGCAACAATGAGCAGTTCTTC
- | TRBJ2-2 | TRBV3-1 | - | CASSPEVGTGELFF | TGTGCCAGCAGCCCGGAGGTCGGCACCGGGGAGCTGTTTTTT
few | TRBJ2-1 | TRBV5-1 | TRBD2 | CASSPGTSGGPQFF | TGCGCCAGCAGCCCTGGGACTAGCGGGGGGCCGCAGTTCTTC
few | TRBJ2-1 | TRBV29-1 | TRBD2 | CSVEGGLAGGLEQFF | TGCAGCGTTGAAGGAGGACTAGCGGGAGGACTTGAGCAGTTCTTC
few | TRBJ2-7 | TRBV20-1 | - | CSARPSTGFHEQYF | TGCAGTGCCCGCCCCTCCACAGGATTCCACGAGCAGTACTTC
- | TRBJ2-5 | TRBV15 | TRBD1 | CATSGARDRGGETQYF | TGTGCCACCAGCGGGGCCCGGGACAGGGGAGGAGAGACCCAGTACTTC
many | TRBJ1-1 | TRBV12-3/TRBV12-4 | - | CASSFGANTEAFF | TGTGCCAGCAGTTTCGGGGCGAACACTGAAGCTTTCTTT